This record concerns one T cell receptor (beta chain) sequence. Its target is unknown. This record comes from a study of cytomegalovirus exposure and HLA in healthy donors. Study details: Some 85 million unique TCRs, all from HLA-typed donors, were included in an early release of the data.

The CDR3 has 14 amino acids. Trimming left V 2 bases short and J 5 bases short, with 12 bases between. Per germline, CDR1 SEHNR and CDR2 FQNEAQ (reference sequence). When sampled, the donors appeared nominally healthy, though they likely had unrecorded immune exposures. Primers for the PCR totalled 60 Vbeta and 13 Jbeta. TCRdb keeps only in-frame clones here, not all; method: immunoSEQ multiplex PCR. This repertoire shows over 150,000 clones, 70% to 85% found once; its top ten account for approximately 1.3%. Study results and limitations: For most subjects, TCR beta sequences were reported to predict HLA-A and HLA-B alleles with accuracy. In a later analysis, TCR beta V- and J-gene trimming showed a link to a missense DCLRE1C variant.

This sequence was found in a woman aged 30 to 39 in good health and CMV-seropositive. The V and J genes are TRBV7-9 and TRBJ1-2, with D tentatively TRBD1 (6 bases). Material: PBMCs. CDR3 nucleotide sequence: TGTGCCAGCAGCTTACAAGGGACATCTTATGGCTACACCTTC. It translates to CASSLQGTSYGYTF.